This T cell receptor (beta chain) was sequenced during a study of blood T cell repertoires in COVID-19 (dated by TCRdb to about 2020). With regard to the full study: Collaborator samples came from the United States, Italy and Spain and covered acute and convalescent phases of COVID-19. Subjects who had been exposed to COVID-19, were actively infected with it, or had recovered from it provided the deeply sampled blood TCRbeta repertoires that made up the dataset. Samples were obtained from the ongoing ImmuneRACE study (first 160 participants) and from over 1,000 subjects provided by 6 global collaborators. The material from the prospective study consisted of cDNA or gDNA derived from T cells, B-cell-depleted T cells, or PBMCs. Sample metadata almost always included a de-identified subject ID, COVID-19 status, age in years and sex. The repertoires were released in a freely available public database meant as a resource for research on the immune response to SARS-CoV-2. Where available, HLA class I and class II types were taken from metadata supplied by the sample provider and were not determined by assay-based typing.

The collaborating institutions used their own protocols to collect whole blood in K2EDTA tubes. For TCRbeta analysis, collaborator samples were shipped as frozen whole blood, as isolated PBMCs, or as DNA extracted from either sample type. Study-wide conclusions, independent of this receptor: The quantity of clinical and demographic metadata differed by source and by participant and was supplied without curation.

TCRbeta CDR3 regions were amplified from genomic DNA by means of the immunoSEQ Assay, a bias-controlled multiplex PCR. The authors' pipeline ran thus. Within the assay, amplification of reference gene primers was used to estimate how many nucleated cells each sample contained. To quantify the absolute abundance of each unique TCRbeta CDR3 rearrangement, sequence reads were collapsed and filtered. For each sample, productive Simpson clonality was calculated by taking the square root of Simpson's diversity index across productive rearrangements. Imported from immuneACCESS, the table was reduced by TCRdb to in-frame sequences with V and J called. These copies leave out some clones; in studies compared against another copy, an unresolved V gene accounts for under half, and the cause of the remainder is not known. V, J and clone size are those of that table, while D and trimming were read from the DNA. Here the sample has approximately 38,000 clones; just over 85% occur a single time. The biggest ten clones account for 4.9% of the sample.

The CDR3 holds 17 amino acids from the cysteine to the phenylalanine. The kept DNA is CDR3 alone, 51 bases in frame from the first base. Trimming leaves V shorter by 3 bases and J shorter by 8 bases, with the junction holding 15 bases beyond the gene matches. Of note for this clone: Its antigen specificity is not known. Base qualities are missing; no much larger clone stands one base away.

Sequenced: peripheral blood. The clonotype comes from a woman in her sixties or seventies with active COVID-19. The chain is encoded by TRBV23-1 joined to TRBJ2-1, and 8 junctional nucleotides match TRBD2. TRBV23-1 is labeled an ORF, and its function is uncertain. The nucleotide sequence reads as follows: TGCGCCAGCAGTCATCGAACTAGCGGAGGTATTCCCCATGAGCAGTTCTTC. This codes for CASSHRTSGGIPHEQFF.